The 22 T cell receptor beta chains given below trace back to one sample, sequenced in a study of T cell responses to AZD1222 COVID-19 vaccine. Sequencing used immunoSEQ multiplex PCR; TCRdb keeps in-frame clones, though not all of them. The sample lists 65,000 to 100,000 clones, 70% to 90% seen once, with 22% in the top ten. Material: peripheral blood, obtained on day 0 of AZD1222 vaccination. All receptors come from an adult in good health.

The table lists this clone with a few counts. J is TRBJ1-1 and V is TRBV29-1, with TRBD1 as a possible D gene (5 bases). V shed 7 bases and J shed 3 bases, with 9 bases lying between them. The CDR3 has 11 residues. CDR1 is SQVTM, CDR2 ANQGSEA, per germline. The CDR3 DNA sequence: TGCAGCGCGGGACGGGACACTGAAGCTTTCTTT. Amino acids: CSAGRDTEAFF.

This chain uses TRBV5-1 with TRBJ1-5; a possible D gene is TRBD1 (5 bases). V dropped 2 bases and J dropped 5 bases, with 8 bases sitting between them. The V gene's germline CDR1 is SGHRS and CDR2 YFSETQ. The CDR3 consists of 13 residues. The CDR3, as DNA: TGCGCCAGCAGCTTAAGAGGGGATCAGCCCCAGCATTTT. This codes for CASSLRGDQPQHF.

The rearrangement links TRBV9 to TRBJ2-1; D unresolved. The CDR3 is 12 residues long. Germline CDR1 and CDR2: SGDLS and YYNGEE. Trimming removed 0 bases at V and 6 bases at J, with 4 bases between. Here the CDR3 DNA reads TGTGCCAGCAGCGTAGACACCAATGAGCAGTTCTTC. Translated: CASSVDTNEQFF.

The CDR3 sequence: CASSLGPGTGGVTQYF. CDR3 in DNA: TGTGCCAGCAGCTTAGGCCCCGGGACAGGAGGGGTTACGCAGTATTTT. The chain has TRBV11-2 and TRBJ2-3, with 8 nucleotides matching TRBD1. The V gene's germline CDR1 is SGHAT and CDR2 FQNNGV. V shed 1 base, J shed 8 bases, and the junction held 11 bases outside the gene matches. The CDR3 consists of 16 residues.

V usage is TRBV5-1 and J usage is TRBJ2-3; 9 bases match TRBD2. Trimming at V came to 2 bases and at J to 5 bases, leaving 9 bases not matched to a gene. Germline CDR1 and CDR2: SGHRS and YFSETQ. This CDR3 has 16 residues. The CDR3 region has the DNA TGCGCCAGCAGCTTATCATTAGCGGGAGCTGGAGATACGCAGTATTTT. Its protein is CASSLSLAGAGDTQYF.

V gene TRBV7-9 combines with J gene TRBJ1-3; D remains ambiguous. The germline V gene has CDR1 SEHNR and CDR2 FQNEAQ (reference sequence). The CDR3 extends over 16 amino acids. Trimming shortened V by 4 bases and J by 0 bases, and 13 bases separated the two germline ends. CDR3 sequence reads: CASSSGREFSGNTIYF. CDR3 coding DNA: TGTGCCAGCAGCTCCGGACGGGAGTTCTCTGGAAACACCATATATTTT.

Here the CDR3 DNA reads TGTGCCACCCCCCGGGGGGGGTGGGTCACCGGGGAGCTGTTTTTT. It specifies CATPRGGWVTGELFF. The rearrangement joins TRBV5-8 to TRBJ2-2; 8 bases fit TRBD2. CDR3 length: 15 residues. Trimming cost V 9 bases and J 4 bases; bases outside gene matches: 11. Germline CDR1 and CDR2: SGHTS and YDEGEE.

This chain uses TRBV2 with TRBJ2-3, with 10 bases lining up with TRBD2. In germline, CDR1 is SNHLY, CDR2 FYNNEI. The V and J ends lost 6 bases and 5 bases, in that order; junction bases with no gene match: 8. The CDR3 extends over 15 amino acids. The CDR3 protein is CASSRLAGAGDTQYF. CDR3 coding DNA: TGTGCCAGCAGCCGTCTAGCGGGAGCGGGAGATACGCAGTATTTT.

The chain uses TRBV19 and TRBJ2-2; 9 bases match TRBD1. CDR1 LNHDA and CDR2 SQIVND come from the germline V gene (reference sequence). Germline trimming cut 5 bases from V and 7 bases from J; bases unmatched to any gene: 8. The CDR3 is made up of 15 amino acids. The chain's CDR3 is CASSDRGARVGELFF. Here the CDR3 DNA reads TGTGCCAGTAGTGACAGGGGGGCCCGTGTCGGGGAGCTGTTTTTT.

The rearrangement joins TRBV2 to TRBJ2-7; weak D call: TRBD2 (6 bases). With 10 bases removed from V and 4 bases from J, the gap between germline ends came to 17 bases. The germline gives CDR1 SNHLY, CDR2 FYNNEI. The CDR3 is made up of 13 amino acids. The CDR3 spells CATAGGSGYEQYF. In DNA, the CDR3 is TGTGCCACCGCCGGGGGTAGCGGTTACGAGCAGTACTTC.

The J gene is TRBJ2-7, the V gene TRBV3-1 (or the pseudogene TRBV3-2); TRBD2 aligns across 9 bases. The ends lost 4 bases at V and 3 bases at J; junction bases unmatched: 13. This CDR3 is 17 amino acids long. Germline CDR1 LGHDT, CDR2 YNNKEL (reference sequence). CDR3 loop: CASSLSGSSGAFYEQYF. CDR3 DNA: TGTGCCAGCAGCCTCAGCGGCTCTAGCGGGGCGTTCTACGAGCAGTACTTC.

The V and J genes are TRBV2 and TRBJ1-1; possibly TRBD1 for D (5 bases). Germline loops: CDR1 SNHLY, CDR2 FYNNEI. This CDR3 has 13 amino acids. V lost 7 bases and J 11 bases, leaving 20 bases between the germline ends. The DNA for the CDR3 is TGTGCCAGCAAAACTATCAGGGTACCGGGGGCTTTCTTT. The encoded protein is CASKTIRVPGAFF.

The chain has TRBV5-1 and TRBJ2-2; D is unresolved. This CDR3 is 12 amino acids long. The germline V gene encodes CDR1 SGHRS and CDR2 YFSETQ. The ends were cut back, 0 bases at V and 9 bases at J, with 6 bases in the middle. The CDR3 DNA follows: TGCGCCAGCAGCTTGGACATCCGGGAGCTGTTTTTT. Protein product: CASSLDIRELFF.

The rearrangement uses TRBV6-5 and TRBJ2-7; 9 nucleotides agree with TRBD1. The CDR3 covers 14 residues. Germline CDR1 is MNHEY and CDR2 is SVGAGI. V lost 2 bases, J lost 8 bases, and 7 bases stayed unmatched. The CDR3 DNA is TGTGCCAGCAGTTACCAGGATGGACAGGGGAAGCAGTACTTC. It is translated as CASSYQDGQGKQYF.

V usage is TRBV7-8 and J usage is TRBJ1-2; D not certain. V was clipped by 5 bases and J by 1 base, with 5 bases between them. The germline CDR1 and CDR2 sequences are SGHVS and FQNEAQ. CDR3 length: 12 amino acids. CDR3 residues: CASSPDNYGYTF. The CDR3 DNA is TGTGCCAGCAGCCCCGATAACTATGGCTACACCTTC. The variable domain in full, completed from reference TRBV7-8 and TRBJ1-2, reads GAGVSQSPRYKVAKRGQDVALRCDPISGHVSLFWYQQALGQGPEFLTYFQNEAQLDKSGLPSDRFFAERPEGSVSTLKIQRTQQEDSAVYLCASSPDNYGYTFGSGTRLTVV.

The gene calls are TRBV2 and TRBJ1-1; tentatively, D is TRBD1 (6 bases). Trimming pared 10 bases from V and 4 bases from J, leaving 10 bases between. The CDR3 extends over 11 amino acids. Germline V CDR1 and CDR2: SNHLY, FYNNEI. In nucleotides, the CDR3 is TGTGCCACACAACAGGGCACTGAAGCTTTCTTT. Protein product: CATQQGTEAFF.

V is TRBV5-1 and J is TRBJ1-1; D unclear. From germline, CDR1 is SGHRS and CDR2 YFSETQ. The CDR3 loop spans 12 amino acids. Trimming removed 4 bases at V and 4 bases at J, with 8 bases between. CDR3 loop: CASSNEGTEAFF. In DNA, the CDR3 is TGCGCCAGCAGCAATGAGGGCACTGAAGCTTTCTTT.

This clone has a handful of counts. The genes are TRBV14 and TRBJ1-6; a possible D gene is TRBD1 (5 bases). The germline CDR1 and CDR2 sequences are SGHDN and FVKESK. Trimming took 1 base from V and 6 from J, leaving 10 bases between them. This CDR3 comprises 15 residues. CDR3 DNA: TGTGCCAGCAGCCAAGCGGTGGGGCGTAATTCACCCCTCCACTTT. Its translation: CASSQAVGRNSPLHF.

This chain links TRBV10-2 with TRBJ2-1; D unresolved. CDR3 length equals 12 residues. Germline V gives CDR1 WSHSY, CDR2 SAAADI. V gave up 3 bases and J gave up 14 bases, with 14 bases separating them. The CDR3 region has the DNA TGCGCCAGCAGTGAAAGGGCGGAAGGCGAGTTCTTC. This encodes CASSERAEGEFF.

V is TRBV2 and J is TRBJ1-2; D may be TRBD1 (5 bases). CDR1 is SNHLY and CDR2 is FYNNEI in the germline V gene. The CDR3 contains 13 residues. The V end was cut by 6 bases, the J end by 7 bases, with 15 bases between. Here the CDR3 reads CASRREGLVGYTF. The CDR3 DNA follows: TGTGCCAGCAGGAGAGAGGGACTAGTTGGCTACACCTTC.

V usage is TRBV7-8 and J usage is TRBJ1-1; D not resolved. CDR3 length: 13 residues. Germline V CDR1 and CDR2: SGHVS, FQNEAQ. Deletions cut 1 base from V and 12 bases from J, with 15 bases between. DNA for the CDR3: TGTGCCAGCAGCTTAGATCCCGGGCAACGGACTTTCTTT. It yields the protein CASSLDPGQRTFF.

The genes are TRBV30 and TRBJ2-3, with 8 positions matching TRBD2. The CDR3 is made up of 16 amino acids. After removal of 3 bases from V and 2 bases from J, the junction contained 10 bases not matched to a gene. From germline, CDR1 is GTSNPN and CDR2 SVGIG (reference sequence). CDR3 DNA sequence: TGTGCCTGGAGGGCCGGGAGGGTAGCGGCCACAGATACGCAGTATTTT. This encodes CAWRAGRVAATDTQYF.